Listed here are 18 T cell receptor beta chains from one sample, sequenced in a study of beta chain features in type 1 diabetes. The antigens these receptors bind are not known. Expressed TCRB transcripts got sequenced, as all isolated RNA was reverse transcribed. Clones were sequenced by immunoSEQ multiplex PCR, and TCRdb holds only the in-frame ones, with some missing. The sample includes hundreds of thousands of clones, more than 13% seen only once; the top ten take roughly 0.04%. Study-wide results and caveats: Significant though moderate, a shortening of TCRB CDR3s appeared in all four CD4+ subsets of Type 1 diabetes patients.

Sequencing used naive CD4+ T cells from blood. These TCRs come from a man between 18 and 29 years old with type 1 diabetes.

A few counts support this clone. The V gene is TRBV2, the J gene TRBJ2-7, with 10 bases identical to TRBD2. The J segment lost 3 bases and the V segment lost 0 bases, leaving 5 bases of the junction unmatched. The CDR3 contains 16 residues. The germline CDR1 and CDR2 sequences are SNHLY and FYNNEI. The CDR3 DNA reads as TGTGCCAGCAGTGAAGCTTTAGCGGGAGGTAGCTACGAGCAGTACTTC. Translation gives CASSEALAGGSYEQYF.

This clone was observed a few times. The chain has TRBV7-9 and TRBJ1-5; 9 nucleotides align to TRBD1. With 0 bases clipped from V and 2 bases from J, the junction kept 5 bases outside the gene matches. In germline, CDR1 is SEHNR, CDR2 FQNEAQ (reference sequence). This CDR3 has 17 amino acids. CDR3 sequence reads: CASSLATGGSGNQPQHF. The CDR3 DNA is TGTGCCAGCAGCTTAGCAACAGGGGGCTCGGGCAATCAGCCCCAGCATTTT.

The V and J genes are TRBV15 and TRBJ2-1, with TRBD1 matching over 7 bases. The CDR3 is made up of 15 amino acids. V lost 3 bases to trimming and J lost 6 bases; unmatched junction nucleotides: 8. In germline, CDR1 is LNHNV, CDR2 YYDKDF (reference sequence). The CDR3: CATSSPGQSLNEQFF. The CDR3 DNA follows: TGTGCCACCAGCAGCCCGGGACAGAGCCTCAATGAGCAGTTCTTC.

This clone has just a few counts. The CDR3 DNA reads TGTGCCTGGAGGGGGGACAGCCTGAACACCGGGGAGCTGTTTTTT. Protein sequence: CAWRGDSLNTGELFF. The chain joins TRBV30 to TRBJ2-2; 7 bases fit TRBD1. Trimming removed 3 bases from V and 1 base from J; junction bases left unmatched: 5. The germline V gene has CDR1 GTSNPN and CDR2 SVGIG (reference sequence). The CDR3 length is 15 residues.

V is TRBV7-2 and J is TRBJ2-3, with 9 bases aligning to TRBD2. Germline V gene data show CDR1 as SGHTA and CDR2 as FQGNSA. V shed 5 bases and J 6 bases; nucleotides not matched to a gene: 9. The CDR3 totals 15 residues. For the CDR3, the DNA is TGTGCCAGCAGCCTTGGCGGGACTAGCAGCGATACGCAGTATTTT. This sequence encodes CASSLGGTSSDTQYF.

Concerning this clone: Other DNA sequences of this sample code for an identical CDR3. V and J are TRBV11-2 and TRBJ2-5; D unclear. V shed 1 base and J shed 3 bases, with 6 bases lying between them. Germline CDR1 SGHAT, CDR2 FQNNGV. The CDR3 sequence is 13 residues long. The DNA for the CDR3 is TGTGCCAGCAGCTTAGGTTTAAAAGAGACCCAGTACTTC. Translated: CASSLGLKETQYF.

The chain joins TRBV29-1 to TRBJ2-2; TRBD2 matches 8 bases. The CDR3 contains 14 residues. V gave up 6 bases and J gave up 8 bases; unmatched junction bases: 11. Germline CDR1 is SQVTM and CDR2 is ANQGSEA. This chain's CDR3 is CSVPAGGVKGELFF. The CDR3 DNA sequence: TGCAGCGTCCCCGCGGGAGGTGTCAAAGGGGAGCTGTTTTTT.

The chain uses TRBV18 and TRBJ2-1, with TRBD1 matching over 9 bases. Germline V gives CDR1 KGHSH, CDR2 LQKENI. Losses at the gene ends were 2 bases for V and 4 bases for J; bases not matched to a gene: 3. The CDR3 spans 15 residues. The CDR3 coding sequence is TGTGCCAGCTCACCAAGAGGACAGGGGTACAATGAGCAGTTCTTC. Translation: CASSPRGQGYNEQFF.

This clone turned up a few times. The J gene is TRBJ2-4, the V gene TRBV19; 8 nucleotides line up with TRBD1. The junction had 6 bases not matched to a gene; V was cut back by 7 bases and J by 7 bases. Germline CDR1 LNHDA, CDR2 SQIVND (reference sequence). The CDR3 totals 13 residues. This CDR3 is CASNPRGRNIQYF. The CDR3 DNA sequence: TGTGCCAGTAACCCCAGGGGGCGTAACATTCAGTACTTC.

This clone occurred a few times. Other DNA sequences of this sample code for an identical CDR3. This chain's CDR3 is CASRGADTQYF. The CDR3, as DNA: TGTGCCAGTCGGGGGGCTGATACGCAGTATTTT. The chain is built from TRBV6-5 and TRBJ2-3; a possible D gene is TRBD2 (7 bases). Germline CDR1 MNHEY, CDR2 SVGAGI. The CDR3 length is 11 residues. Deletions cut 9 bases from V and 6 bases from J, with 10 bases between.

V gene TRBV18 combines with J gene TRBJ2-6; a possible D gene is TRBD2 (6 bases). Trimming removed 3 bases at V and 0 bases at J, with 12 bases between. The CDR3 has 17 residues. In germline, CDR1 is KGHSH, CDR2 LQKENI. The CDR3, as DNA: TGTGCCAGCTCACCGGCGGGACGGTACTCTGGGGCCAACGTCCTGACTTTC. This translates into CASSPAGRYSGANVLTF. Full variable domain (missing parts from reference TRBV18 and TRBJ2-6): NAGVMQNPRHLVRRRGQEARLRCSPMKGHSHVYWYRQLPEEGLKFMVYLQKENIIDESGMPKERFSAEFPKEGPSILRIQQVVRGDSAAYFCASSPAGRYSGANVLTFGAGSRLTVL.

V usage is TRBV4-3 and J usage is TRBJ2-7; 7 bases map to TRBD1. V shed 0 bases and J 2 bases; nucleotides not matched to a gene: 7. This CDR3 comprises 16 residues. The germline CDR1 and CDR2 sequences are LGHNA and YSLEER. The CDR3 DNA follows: TGCGCCAGCAGCCAAGAAGTAAGGCAGGGGGCCTACGAGCAGTACTTC. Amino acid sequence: CASSQEVRQGAYEQYF.

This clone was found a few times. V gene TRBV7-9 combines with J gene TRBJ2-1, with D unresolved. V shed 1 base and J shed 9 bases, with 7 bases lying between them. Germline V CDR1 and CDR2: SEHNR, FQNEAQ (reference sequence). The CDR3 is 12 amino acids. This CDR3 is CASSLDGPEQFF. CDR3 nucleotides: TGTGCCAGCAGCTTAGACGGACCTGAGCAGTTCTTC.

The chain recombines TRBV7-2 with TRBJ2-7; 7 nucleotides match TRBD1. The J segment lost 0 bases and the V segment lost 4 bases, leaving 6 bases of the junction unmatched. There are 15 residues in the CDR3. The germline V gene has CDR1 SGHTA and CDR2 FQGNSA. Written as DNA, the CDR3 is TGTGCCAGCAGCTCCGGGACAGTTCGCTCCTACGAGCAGTACTTC. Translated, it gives CASSSGTVRSYEQYF.

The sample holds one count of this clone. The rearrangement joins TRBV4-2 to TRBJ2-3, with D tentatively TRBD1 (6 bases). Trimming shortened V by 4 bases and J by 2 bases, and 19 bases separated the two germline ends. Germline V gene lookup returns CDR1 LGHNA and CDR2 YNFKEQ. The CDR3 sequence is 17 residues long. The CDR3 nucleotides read TGTGCCAGCAGCCTCCTTGGGGGACAAAGCTACACAGATACGCAGTATTTT. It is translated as CASSLLGGQSYTDTQYF.

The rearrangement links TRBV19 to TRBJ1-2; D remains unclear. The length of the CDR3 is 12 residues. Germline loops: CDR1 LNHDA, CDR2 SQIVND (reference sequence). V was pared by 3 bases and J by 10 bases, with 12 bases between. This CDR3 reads CASSMVRGNYTF. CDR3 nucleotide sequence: TGTGCCAGTAGTATGGTCCGGGGTAACTACACCTTC.

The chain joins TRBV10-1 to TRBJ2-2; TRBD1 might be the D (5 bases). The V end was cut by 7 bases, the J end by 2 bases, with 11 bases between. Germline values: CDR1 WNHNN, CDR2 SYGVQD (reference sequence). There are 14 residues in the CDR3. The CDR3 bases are TGCGCCAGCACTTCAGGACAAAACACCGGGGAGCTGTTTTTT. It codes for CASTSGQNTGELFF.

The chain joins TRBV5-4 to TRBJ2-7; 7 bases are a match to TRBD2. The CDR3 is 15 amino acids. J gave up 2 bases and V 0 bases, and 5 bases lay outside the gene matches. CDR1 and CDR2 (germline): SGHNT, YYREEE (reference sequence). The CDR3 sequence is CASSLEAGEPYEQYF. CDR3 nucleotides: TGTGCCAGCAGCTTGGAGGCGGGAGAACCCTACGAGCAGTACTTC.